This T cell receptor (beta chain) comes out of a study of T cell responses to AZD1222 COVID-19 vaccine. V shed 5 bases and J 5 bases; nucleotides not matched to a gene: 6. The germline V gene has CDR1 SGHTA and CDR2 FQGNSA. The CDR3 covers 15 residues. Clones were sequenced by immunoSEQ multiplex PCR, and TCRdb holds only the in-frame ones, with some missing. The data contain some 120,000 clones, about 89% of them seen just once; the ten biggest clones take up more than 4.5%. The chain has TRBV7-2 and TRBJ1-6; 7 nucleotides agree with TRBD1. The clonotype originates from an adult in good health. The specimen was peripheral blood, collected on day 0 of AZD1222 vaccination. The CDR3 sequence is CASSPRGPHNSPLHF. DNA for the CDR3: TGTGCCAGCAGCCCAAGGGGGCCCCATAATTCACCCCTCCACTTT.